A single sample is the source of the 29 T cell receptor beta chains below, sequenced in a study of CD8 T cells in Susac syndrome. Random hexamers served to reverse transcribe roughly 0.45 to 1 ug RNA. TCRdb analysed the immunoSEQ multiplex PCR reads with MiXCR anew, one entry per CDR3 protein. The sample carries roughly 120,000 distinct CDR3 sequences, 85% to 95% recorded once. What was sequenced was CD4+ T cells from PBMCs. These receptors were taken from a human donor with multiple sclerosis.

CDR3 region: CASSPTGGSADTQYF. In DNA, the CDR3 is TGTGCCAGCTCGCCTACAGGGGGATCAGCAGATACGCAGTATTTT. V is TRBV18 and J is TRBJ2-3; 8 bases match TRBD1. The CDR3 consists of 15 residues. V lost 6 bases to trimming and J lost 4 bases; unmatched junction nucleotides: 9. Germline CDR1 is KGHSH and CDR2 is LQKENI.

The chain uses TRBV9 and TRBJ1-2; weak D call: TRBD1 (5 bases). Germline CDR1 is SGDLS and CDR2 is YYNGEE. This CDR3 contains 12 residues. Trimming left V 7 bases short and J 7 bases short, with 14 bases between. The CDR3 loop reads CASGGEPAGYTF. Here the CDR3 DNA reads TGTGCCAGCGGAGGGGAGCCGGCTGGCTACACCTTC.

V is TRBV20-1 and J is TRBJ2-7; no definite D call. The V end was cut by 3 bases, the J end by 5 bases, with 11 bases between. This CDR3 is built from 12 residues. The V gene's germline CDR1 is DFQATT and CDR2 SNEGSKA (reference sequence). The DNA for the CDR3 is TGCAGTGCTAGGAAGCCCGCCCACGAGCAGTACTTC. Amino acid sequence: CSARKPAHEQYF.

The rearrangement joins TRBV7-9 to TRBJ2-7; TRBD2 might be the D (5 bases). This CDR3 comprises 10 residues. Germline assignment: CDR1 SEHNR and CDR2 FQNEAQ (reference sequence). V was cut by 8 bases and J by 6 bases, with 8 bases left in between. CDR3 bases: TGTGCCAGCGCGGCGGGCGAGCAGTACTTC. Translating gives CASAAGEQYF.

The genes are TRBV7-9 and TRBJ2-7; 7 bases line up with TRBD1. CDR1 is SEHNR, CDR2 FQNEAQ, per germline (reference sequence). The CDR3 has 13 residues. V lost 5 bases and J lost 2; bases outside the gene matches: 3. CDR3 bases: TGTGCCAGCAGCCGAGGGACAGCCTACGAGCAGTACTTC. Its translation is CASSRGTAYEQYF.

The genes are TRBV19 and TRBJ2-7; 7 bases line up with TRBD1. This CDR3 is 14 amino acids long. Germline V lookup: CDR1 LNHDA, CDR2 SQIVND (reference sequence). V shed 8 bases and J 2 bases; nucleotides not matched to a gene: 9. The CDR3 is CASQATGTAYEQYF. The CDR3 bases are TGTGCCAGTCAAGCAACCGGGACAGCCTACGAGCAGTACTTC.

The chain links TRBV7-8 to TRBJ2-2; the D is unclear. V was shortened by 6 bases and J by 5 bases, with 7 bases between the two germline ends. The CDR3 contains 12 residues. Germline loops: CDR1 SGHVS, CDR2 FQNEAQ. CDR3 in amino acids: CASSRATGELFF. The CDR3 region has the DNA TGTGCCAGCAGTCGTGCGACCGGGGAGCTGTTTTTT.

DNA of the CDR3: TGTGCCAGCAGCCAAGGACAGGTCAATCAGCCCCAGCATTTT. This gives the protein CASSQGQVNQPQHF. V and J are TRBV6-2 or TRBV6-3 and TRBJ1-5; 7 nucleotides align to TRBD1. Trimming removed 6 bases from V and 3 bases from J; junction bases left unmatched: 5. CDR3 length: 14 residues. CDR1 MNHEY and CDR2 SVGEGT come from the germline V gene.

The rearrangement joins TRBV20-1 to TRBJ1-1, with D maybe TRBD1 (6 bases). Germline lookup yields CDR1 DFQATT and CDR2 SNEGSKA (reference sequence). The CDR3 has 15 amino acids. V was trimmed by 0 bases and J by 0 bases, leaving 11 bases between them. The CDR3 protein is CSAREARGMNTEAFF. DNA for the CDR3: TGCAGTGCTAGAGAGGCCAGGGGTATGAACACTGAAGCTTTCTTT.

This sequence joins TRBV9 and TRBJ2-7; D perhaps matches TRBD1 (5 bases). The CDR3 covers 15 residues. Germline V CDR1 and CDR2: SGDLS, YYNGEE. The V and J ends lost 4 bases and 6 bases respectively, with 20 bases between them. As DNA, the CDR3 is TGTGCCAGCAGCCCCACCCTGGCAGGGTGGTCCGAGCAGTACTTC. It is translated as CASSPTLAGWSEQYF.

This rearrangement joins TRBV10-3 to TRBJ1-2; D not certain. CDR3 length: 10 residues. CDR1 and CDR2 (germline): ENHRY, SYGVKD. V was clipped by 10 bases and J by 2 bases, with 5 bases between them. The CDR3 loop reads CATQNYGYTF. CDR3 nucleotide sequence: TGTGCCACCCAGAACTATGGCTACACCTTC.

This rearrangement joins TRBV18 to TRBJ2-6; D not certain. Trimming took 4 bases from V and 6 from J, leaving 19 bases between them. In germline, CDR1 is KGHSH, CDR2 LQKENI. The CDR3 covers 17 residues. The CDR3 sequence is CASSLGSLGGLANVLTF. The DNA of the CDR3 is TGTGCCAGCTCACTCGGATCTTTGGGTGGCTTGGCCAACGTCCTGACTTTC.

The CDR3 protein is CASSLGMGGATQETQYF. The CDR3 DNA is TGTGCCAGCAGCTTAGGAATGGGGGGGGCCACCCAAGAGACCCAGTACTTC. The chain combines TRBV7-9 with TRBJ2-5, with D possibly matching TRBD2 (7 bases). The ends were cut back, 1 base at V and 1 base at J, with 16 bases in the middle. The CDR3 contains 17 residues. The germline V gene encodes CDR1 SEHNR and CDR2 FQNEAQ (reference sequence).

This chain joins TRBV7-2 and TRBJ2-7; the match to TRBD2 covers 8 bases. The V gene end was trimmed by 4 bases and the J gene end by 9 bases; junction bases not matched to a gene: 17. Germline V lookup: CDR1 SGHTA, CDR2 FQGNSA. The CDR3 sequence is 16 residues long. CDR3 region: CASSSFVGSGGGGQYF. In DNA form, the CDR3 reads TGTGCCAGCAGCTCCTTCGTGGGCAGCGGGGGCGGAGGGCAGTACTTC.

V is TRBV7-9 and J is TRBJ1-2, with D hard to call. The CDR3 length is 14 residues. The ends were cut back, 2 bases at V and 6 bases at J, with 13 bases in the middle. CDR1 is SEHNR and CDR2 is FQNEAQ in the germline V gene (reference sequence). The CDR3 loop is CASSLTQVGDGYTF. The CDR3 bases are TGTGCCAGCAGCTTAACGCAGGTTGGGGATGGCTACACCTTC.

The chain carries TRBV7-9 and TRBJ2-1, with 7 bases fitting TRBD2. V gave up 6 bases and J gave up 3 bases; unmatched junction bases: 8. In germline, CDR1 is SEHNR, CDR2 FQNEAQ (reference sequence). CDR3 length: 15 residues. In DNA, the CDR3 is TGTGCCAGCAGAAGGGGCTCGGGGGGCTACAATGAGCAGTTCTTC. Amino acid sequence: CASRRGSGGYNEQFF. The whole variable domain, remainder taken from reference TRBV7-9 and TRBJ2-1, is DTGVSQNPRHKITKRGQNVTFRCDPISEHNRLYWYRQTLGQGPEFLTYFQNEAQLEKSRLLSDRFSAERPKGSFSTLEIQRTEQGDSAMYLCASRRGSGGYNEQFFGPGTRLTVL.

The chain is built from TRBV5-1 and TRBJ2-1; 11 bases agree with TRBD2. Germline loops: CDR1 SGHRS, CDR2 YFSETQ. The V and J ends lost 5 bases and 2 bases, in that order; junction bases with no gene match: 6. The CDR3 loop spans 16 amino acids. CDR3 in DNA: TGCGCCAGCAGTCCTAGCGGGGGGCCTGCCTACAATGAGCAGTTCTTC. Its protein product is CASSPSGGPAYNEQFF. The full variable domain, with the rest looked up from reference TRBV5-1 and TRBJ2-1, is KAGVTQTPRYLIKTRGQQVTLSCSPISGHRSVSWYQQTPGQGLQFLFEYFSETQRNKGNFPGRFSGRQFSNSRSEMNVSTLELGDSALYLCASSPSGGPAYNEQFFGPGTRLTVL.

The chain carries TRBV6-5 and TRBJ2-7; weak D call: TRBD2 (6 bases). The V gene's germline CDR1 is MNHEY and CDR2 SVGAGI. CDR3 size: 13 residues. Trimming removed 6 bases at V and 5 bases at J, with 14 bases between. The CDR3 bases are TGTGCCAGCAGGGAGGGGCACAGCCACGAGCAGTACTTC. It yields the protein CASREGHSHEQYF.

CDR3 sequence: CASSQVLESYQYF. The DNA of the CDR3 is TGCGCCAGCAGCCAAGTATTAGAAAGTTATCAGTACTTC. The chain has TRBV4-3 and TRBJ2-4, with D uncertain. Trimming pared 1 base from V and 12 bases from J, leaving 13 bases between. CDR3 size: 13 residues. The germline V gene encodes CDR1 LGHNA and CDR2 YSLEER.

The chain is built from TRBV6-5 and TRBJ2-7, with D tentatively TRBD2 (5 bases). CDR3 length: 15 amino acids. The ends were cut back, 4 bases at V and 5 bases at J, with 18 bases in the middle. Looked up from germline, CDR1 is MNHEY and CDR2 is SVGAGI. The CDR3 region is CASSSRTGSGDEQYF. CDR3 coding DNA: TGTGCCAGCAGTTCCAGGACGGGGTCCGGGGACGAGCAGTACTTC.

The chain uses TRBV6-5 and TRBJ1-6; tentatively, D is TRBD1 (6 bases). This CDR3 has 17 amino acids. The V end was cut by 0 bases, the J end by 6 bases, with 15 bases between. Germline-derived CDR1 and CDR2 are MNHEY and SVGAGI. As DNA, the CDR3 is TGTGCCAGCAGTTACTCGACCTCGGGACACTTTAATTCACCCCTCCACTTT. This translates into CASSYSTSGHFNSPLHF.

This chain uses TRBV30 with TRBJ1-5; no definite D call. This CDR3 comprises 12 residues. V lost 3 bases to trimming and J lost 7 bases, with 10 bases between them. Per the germline V gene, CDR1 is GTSNPN and CDR2 is SVGIG (reference sequence). The CDR3 region is CAWSGVGQPQHF. The CDR3 DNA reads as TGTGCCTGGAGCGGGGTCGGACAGCCCCAGCATTTT.

This chain links TRBV19 with TRBJ1-2, with TRBD1 identical over 8 bases. The CDR3 runs to 15 residues. The V segment lost 6 bases and the J segment 8 bases; nucleotides outside the gene matches: 14. Germline CDR1 LNHDA, CDR2 SQIVND (reference sequence). The CDR3 loop reads CASSPRPGGAAGYTF. CDR3 DNA sequence: TGTGCCAGTAGCCCTCGACCAGGGGGCGCGGCCGGCTACACCTTC.

The chain employs TRBV7-9 and TRBJ2-5, with 7 bases matching TRBD1. J lost 5 bases, V lost 2 bases, and 5 bases had no gene match. Germline values: CDR1 SEHNR, CDR2 FQNEAQ (reference sequence). CDR3 length: 14 residues. The CDR3 loop reads CASSLHRDSETQYF. CDR3 coding DNA: TGTGCCAGCAGCTTACACCGGGACAGCGAGACCCAGTACTTC.

V and J are TRBV6-2 or TRBV6-3 and TRBJ2-1, with D tentatively TRBD2 (6 bases). The CDR3 consists of 14 residues. The ends were cut back, 6 bases at V and 0 bases at J, with 9 bases in the middle. Germline loops: CDR1 MNHEY, CDR2 SVGEGT. The CDR3 nucleotides are TGTGCCAGCAGCGGACTAAGCTCCTACAATGAGCAGTTCTTC. Amino acid sequence: CASSGLSSYNEQFF.

V usage is TRBV12-3 or TRBV12-4 and J usage is TRBJ2-5; D is unclear. This CDR3 spans 11 amino acids. Trimming took off 3 bases at V and 5 bases at J, with 4 bases between the two ends. The CDR3 region is CASSFVETQYF. In DNA, the CDR3 is TGTGCCAGCAGTTTTGTGGAGACCCAGTACTTC.

The chain couples TRBV20-1 to TRBJ2-7; D is perhaps TRBD1 (5 bases). Germline CDR1 reads DFQATT; CDR2 reads SNEGSKA (reference sequence). The V end was cut by 6 bases, the J end by 5 bases, with 17 bases between. This CDR3 contains 13 residues. DNA for the CDR3: TGCAGTGCACACAGGTCAGGCAACCACGAGCAGTACTTC. Protein: CSAHRSGNHEQYF.

The chain couples TRBV30 to TRBJ1-5, with D possibly matching TRBD1 (6 bases). Deletions cut 1 base from V and 6 bases from J, with 13 bases between. The CDR3 extends over 14 amino acids. The V gene's germline CDR1 is GTSNPN and CDR2 SVGIG (reference sequence). In nucleotides, the CDR3 is TGTGCCTGGAGTGGAGGACAGAGAGGTCAGCCCCAGCATTTT. Translation: CAWSGGQRGQPQHF. Filled out from reference TRBV30 and TRBJ1-5, the complete variable domain reads SQTIHQWPATLVQPVGSPLSLECTVEGTSNPNLYWYRQAAGRGLQLLFYSVGIGQISSEVPQNLSASRPQDRQFILSSKKLLLSDSGFYLCAWSGGQRGQPQHFGDGTRLSIL.

The V call is TRBV28, the J call TRBJ2-3; 8 bases fit TRBD2. Trimming at V came to 6 bases and at J to 6 bases, leaving 11 bases not matched to a gene. The germline CDR1 and CDR2 sequences are MDHEN and SYDVKM. The CDR3 is made up of 15 amino acids. The CDR3 loop is CASSWGLVNQDTQYF. The CDR3 DNA reads TGTGCCAGCAGCTGGGGACTAGTAAACCAGGATACGCAGTATTTT.